This note documents a single T cell receptor beta chain sequence. The antigen is unknown. The CDR3 has 15 residues. CDR1 SEHNR and CDR2 FQNEAQ come from the germline V gene (reference sequence). V lost 5 bases and J 5 bases, leaving 16 bases between the germline ends. TCRdb keeps only in-frame clones here, not all; method: immunoSEQ multiplex PCR. The top ten clones hold roughly 3.5% of a sample with around 63,000 clones, roughly 80% of them seen once. These data belong to a study of vaccination effects on CD4 cells after COVID-19. Whole-study results and caveats: Convalescent patients numbered few in the study; early post-infection timepoints were missing entirely. Clonal contraction was marked in infection- and vaccine-induced clones late after vaccination. Only a single clone (1 of 255 vaccine-induced clones in healthy vaccinees) cross-reacted with common cold coronaviruses.

The ViraFEST assay expanded antigen-specific CD4+ T cells with viral peptide pools before sequencing. With approximately 10 days of culture completed, CD4+ T cells were isolated. Prior SARS-CoV-2 infection was absent in the vaccine recipients, as shown by negative nucleocapsid antibodies. At days 3 and 7, half of the medium was exchanged for IL-2 medium. Sequencing used CD4+ T cells from PBMCs cultured with HCoV-OC43 spike peptides, obtained before COVID-19 vaccination. Noted subset: HCoV-OC43 spike overlapping peptide pool stimulation. This sequence was found in a human donor who received a COVID-19 vaccine. This chain joins TRBV7-9 and TRBJ2-1; possibly TRBD1 for D (6 bases). For the CDR3, the DNA is TGTGCCAGCAGCCCCCACGGGACACCGCACAATGAGCAGTTCTTC. This translates into CASSPHGTPHNEQFF.